This TCR beta chain was profiled in a study of tumor and adjacent non-tumor tissue in lung cancer. Overall study: The patients, roughly eleven men and 5 or 6 women, were about 31 to 76 with stage I to III disease.

This sample's RNA came from whole unsorted tissue. With regard to this clonotype: The antigen remains unidentified. This could be a read error, since a much larger clone is one nucleotide away.

Study-level results: TCR diversity was significantly greater in tumor than normal lung tissue.

Germline V gene sequence: CDR1 SGHVS, CDR2 FQNEAQ. The CDR3 totals 15 residues. A modified ARM-PCR protocol with three rounds of nested PCR amplified TCRbeta. TCRdb recomputed calls from the multiplex PCR reads with MiXCR, one row per CDR3 protein. The data show tens of thousands of distinct CDR3 sequences, with roughly two thirds seen just once and about 9.5% held by the top ten. This chain connects TRBV7-8 to TRBJ1-5; 11 bases fit TRBD1. The specimen sequenced was lung tumor tissue. The TCR was taken from a middle-aged woman with non-small cell lung cancer. CDR3 loop: CASSLPGQGAQPHHF. The CDR3 DNA reads as TGTGCCAGCAGCTTACCCGGACAGGGGGCTCAGCCCCATCATTTT.